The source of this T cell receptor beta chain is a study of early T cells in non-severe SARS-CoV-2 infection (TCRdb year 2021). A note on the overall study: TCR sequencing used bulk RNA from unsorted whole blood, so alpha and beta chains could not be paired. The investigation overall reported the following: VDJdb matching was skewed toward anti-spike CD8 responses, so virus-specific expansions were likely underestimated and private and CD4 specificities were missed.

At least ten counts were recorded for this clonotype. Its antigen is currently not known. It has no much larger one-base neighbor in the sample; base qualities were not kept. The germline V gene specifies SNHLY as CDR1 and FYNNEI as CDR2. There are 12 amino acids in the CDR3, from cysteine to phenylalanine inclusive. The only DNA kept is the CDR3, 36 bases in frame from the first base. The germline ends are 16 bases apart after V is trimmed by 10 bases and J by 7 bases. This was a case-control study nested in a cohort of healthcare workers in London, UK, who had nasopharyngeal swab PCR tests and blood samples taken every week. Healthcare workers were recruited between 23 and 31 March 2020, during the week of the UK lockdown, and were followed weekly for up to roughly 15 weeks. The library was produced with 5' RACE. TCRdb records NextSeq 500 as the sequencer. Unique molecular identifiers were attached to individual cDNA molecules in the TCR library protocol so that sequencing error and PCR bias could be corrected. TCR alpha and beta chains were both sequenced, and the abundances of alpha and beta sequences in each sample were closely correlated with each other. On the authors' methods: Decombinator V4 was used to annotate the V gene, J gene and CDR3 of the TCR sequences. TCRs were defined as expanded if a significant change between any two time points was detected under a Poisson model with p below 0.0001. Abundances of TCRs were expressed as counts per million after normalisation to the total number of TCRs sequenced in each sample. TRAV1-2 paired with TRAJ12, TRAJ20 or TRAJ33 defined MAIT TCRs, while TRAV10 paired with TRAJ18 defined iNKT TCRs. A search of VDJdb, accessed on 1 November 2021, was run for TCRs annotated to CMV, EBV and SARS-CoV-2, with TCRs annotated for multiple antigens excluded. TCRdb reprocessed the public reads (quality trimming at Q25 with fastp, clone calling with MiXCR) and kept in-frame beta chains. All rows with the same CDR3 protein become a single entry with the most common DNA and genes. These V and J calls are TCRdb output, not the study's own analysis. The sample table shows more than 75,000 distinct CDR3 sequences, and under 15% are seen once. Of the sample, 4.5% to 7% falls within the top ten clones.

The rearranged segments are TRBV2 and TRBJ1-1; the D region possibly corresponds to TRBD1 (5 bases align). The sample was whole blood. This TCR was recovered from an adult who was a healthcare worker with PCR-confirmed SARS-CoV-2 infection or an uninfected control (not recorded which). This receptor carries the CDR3 CATLRGAVEAFF. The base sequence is TGTGCCACACTTAGAGGGGCAGTTGAAGCTTTCTTT.